The rows below give T cell receptor beta chains drawn from one sample of a study of blood T cell repertoires in COVID-19. Profiling relied on immunoSEQ multiplex PCR, and the TCRdb table lists in-frame clones only, not all of them. Of 200,000 to 250,000 clones in the sample, roughly 86% were seen once. Sequenced input: peripheral blood. All receptors derive from a woman between 70 and 85 years old with active or convalescent COVID-19. The CDR3 runs from the conserved cysteine through the conserved F or W.

j_call: TRBJ1-4
v_call: TRBV5-1
cdr3_aa: CASSFGQGNEKLFF

j_call: TRBJ1-6
v_call: TRBV5-5
cdr3_aa: CASEKTGDSPLHF

j_call: TRBJ1-1
v_call: TRBV21-1
cdr3_aa: CASSKGQGGNTEAFF

j_call: TRBJ2-1
v_call: TRBV24-1
cdr3_aa: CATSDPRAANRDRSYNEQFF

j_call: TRBJ1-2
v_call: TRBV12-5
cdr3_aa: CASGSGQTYGYTF

j_call: TRBJ1-2
v_call: TRBV12-5
cdr3_aa: CASAGGSGGYGYTF

j_call: TRBJ1-1
v_call: TRBV6-2/TRBV6-3
cdr3_aa: CASSASRGRGNTEAFF

j_call: TRBJ1-5
v_call: TRBV6-2/TRBV6-3
cdr3_aa: CASSYGGEIYSQHF

j_call: TRBJ1-3
v_call: TRBV10-3
cdr3_aa: CAIEGASTGVGGNTIYF

j_call: TRBJ1-2
v_call: TRBV6-6
cdr3_aa: CASRPQGADGYTF

j_call: TRBJ1-1
v_call: TRBV29-1
cdr3_aa: CSVVPWGENTEAFF

j_call: TRBJ2-7
v_call: TRBV7-3
cdr3_aa: CASSERTGIPYEQYF

j_call: TRBJ2-2
v_call: TRBV12-3/TRBV12-4
cdr3_aa: CASSFQGGGELFF

j_call: TRBJ1-6
v_call: TRBV6-2/TRBV6-3
cdr3_aa: CASSRGHSNSPLHF

j_call: TRBJ2-7
v_call: TRBV24-1
cdr3_aa: CATPVKTGGRYEQYF

j_call: TRBJ2-7
v_call: TRBV7-9
cdr3_aa: CASSFPQVSTYEQYF

j_call: TRBJ1-1
v_call: TRBV7-9
cdr3_aa: CASSLVSVIDTEAFF

j_call: TRBJ1-5
v_call: TRBV6-5
cdr3_aa: CASSKTGTHQPQHF

j_call: TRBJ1-2
v_call: TRBV11-2
cdr3_aa: CASSLSIEGLYGYTF

j_call: TRBJ1-2
v_call: TRBV18
cdr3_aa: CASSPNRDYGYTF

j_call: TRBJ2-1
v_call: TRBV7-3
cdr3_aa: CASSPLRQGLSYNEQFF

j_call: TRBJ1-2
v_call: TRBV5-1
cdr3_aa: CASSLRTGSGYTF

j_call: TRBJ1-2
v_call: TRBV5-6
cdr3_aa: CASTETGANYGYTF

j_call: TRBJ1-5
v_call: TRBV6-2/TRBV6-3
cdr3_aa: CASSFRQGGGNQPQHF

j_call: TRBJ1-5
v_call: TRBV7-8
cdr3_aa: CASKEAYSNQPQHF

j_call: TRBJ1-2
v_call: TRBV19
cdr3_aa: CASSLNSGNTANGYTF

j_call: TRBJ1-6
v_call: TRBV6-6
cdr3_aa: CASSPMGAGNSPLHF

j_call: TRBJ1-1
v_call: TRBV7-2
cdr3_aa: CASSSGQANTEAFF

j_call: TRBJ2-1
v_call: TRBV6-5
cdr3_aa: CASTQYNEQFF

j_call: TRBJ1-1
v_call: TRBV5-1
cdr3_aa: CASSLKGQGNTEAFF

j_call: TRBJ2-1
v_call: TRBV7-9
cdr3_aa: CASRNSGGPYNEQFF

j_call: TRBJ2-7
v_call: TRBV6-6
cdr3_aa: CASSYGQVVAYEQYF

j_call: TRBJ2-1
v_call: TRBV28
cdr3_aa: CASSLGGGSYNEQFF

j_call: TRBJ1-2
v_call: TRBV14
cdr3_aa: CASSQVLQGILGGYTF

j_call: TRBJ2-2
v_call: TRBV7-2
cdr3_aa: CASSLYTGGLFF

j_call: TRBJ2-7
v_call: TRBV3-1/TRBV3-2
cdr3_aa: CASSWGAYEQYF

j_call: TRBJ1-2
v_call: TRBV7-2
cdr3_aa: CASSLRQGDYTF